This T cell receptor (beta chain) was captured in a study of T cells in Graves' hyperthyroidism and ophthalmopathy. This CDR3 comprises 18 residues. Germline V gene data show CDR1 as SGHVS and CDR2 as FNYEAQ. Losses at the gene ends were 0 bases for V and 3 bases for J; bases not matched to a gene: 10. Amplification yielded TCR beta CDR3 regions, with RNA transcripts as the source. The study used the HTBI primer set for a first-round RT-PCR of the TCR CDR3. TCRdb independently ran MiXCR on the multiplex PCR reads; one entry per CDR3 protein. The sample lists about 160,000 distinct CDR3 sequences; over 8% were seen once. This clonotype showed up many times. Sample collection date corresponds to first hyperthyroidism diagnosis, prior to any ophthalmopathy symptoms. The authors obtained PBMCs from roughly 10 ml of fresh peripheral blood.

The TCR comes from a woman aged 18-30 years with Graves' hyperthyroidism that later progressed to Graves' ophthalmopathy. The rearrangement uses TRBV7-6 and TRBJ2-1; 8 positions agree with TRBD1. Material: blood. CDR3 loop: CASSLAQLRTGRYNEQFF. The CDR3 DNA sequence: TGTGCCAGCAGCTTAGCGCAGTTAAGGACAGGGCGCTACAATGAGCAGTTCTTC.